This is a list of T cell receptor beta chains from one sample in a study of OX40 agonist ivuxolimab in advanced cancers. This table comes from immunoSEQ multiplex PCR, and its TCRdb copy is limited to in-frame clones, with some not included. Of about 48,000 clones listed, around 80% are singletons. The input for sequencing was CD4+ or CD8+ T cells sorted from blood, taken in a trial of the OX40 agonist ivuxolimab. These receptors all stem from an adult with an advanced solid tumor such as melanoma, head and neck, liver or kidney cancer. The CDR3 runs from the conserved cysteine through the conserved F or W. A D gene is named only where the DNA matches it firmly. Clone size, where shown, is once, few, many, or a class for clones that have expanded.

TRBD2,TRBV7-9,.,TRBJ2-3,TGTGCCAGCAGCACAGGACTAGCGGGGACCACAGATACGCAGTATTTT,CASSTGLAGTTDTQYF
TRBD2,TRBV4-1,.,TRBJ2-1,TGCGCCAGCAGCCGGACTAGCGGGGGGGATGGCAATGAGCAGTTCTTC,CASSRTSGGDGNEQFF
.,TRBV20-1,.,TRBJ1-2,TGCAGTGCTGAGGGCGTTGGAGGCTACACCTTC,CSAEGVGGYTF
.,TRBV18,.,TRBJ1-2,TGTGCCAGCTCTCCCCTCGGGACGGATTATGGCTACACCTTC,CASSPLGTDYGYTF
.,TRBV6-6,.,TRBJ2-2,TGTGCCAGCAAGTTGGGGGTCGCCGGGGAGCTGTTTTTT,CASKLGVAGELFF
.,TRBV19,.,TRBJ2-3,TGTGCCAGTAGTGGCCCAGCAAACCCCACCACAGATACGCAGTATTTT,CASSGPANPTTDTQYF
.,TRBV7-3,.,TRBJ1-1,TGTGCCAGCAGCTTAGCAGGGATGAACACTGAAGCCTTCTTT,CASSLAGMNTEAFF
.,TRBV19,.,TRBJ1-1,TGTGCCAGTAGTATAGCGGGGGGTATCGGCACTGAAGCTTTCTTT,CASSIAGGIGTEAFF
TRBD2,TRBV9,.,TRBJ2-3,TGTGCCAGCAGCGTAGCGGGGGGAAGCACAGATACGCAGTATTTT,CASSVAGGSTDTQYF
.,TRBV7-7,.,TRBJ2-2,TGTGCTAGCAGCTTAGTAGGGCTCTCCGGGGAGCTGTTTTTT,CASSLVGLSGELFF
.,TRBV7-2,few,TRBJ1-4,TGTGCCAGCAGCCTCCAAGCTCCTGCAACTAATGAAAAACTGTTTTTT,CASSLQAPATNEKLFF
TRBD1,TRBV6-5,.,TRBJ1-5,TGTGCCAGCAGACAGGGGGCCCCGGGTCAGCCCCAGCATTTT,CASRQGAPGQPQHF
.,TRBV7-2,.,TRBJ1-2,TGTGCCATCACCTACCCGACAGGTCTATATGGCTACACCTTC,CAITYPTGLYGYTF
.,TRBV11-2,.,TRBJ1-3,TGTGCCAGCAGCTTAGGTGGGGTCTCCTCCACCATATATTTT,CASSLGGVSSTIYF
.,TRBV29-1,.,TRBJ2-7,TGCAGCGTTGTTCTGGTTTCGGGGGAGCAGTACTTC,CSVVLVSGEQYF
TRBD1,TRBV2,once,TRBJ1-4,TGTGCCAGCAGCGCCGAAGGGACAGGGCATGAAAAACTGTTTTTT,CASSAEGTGHEKLFF
TRBD2,TRBV5-3,.,TRBJ2-3,TGTGCCAGAAGCCGGGGACTAGCGGGGGGCCGCAATACGCAGTATTTT,CARSRGLAGGRNTQYF
.,TRBV29-1,.,TRBJ2-3,TGCAGCGTGCGCATCATTAGCACAGATACGCAGTATTTT,CSVRIISTDTQYF
TRBD2,TRBV5-4,.,TRBJ2-3,TGTGCCAGCAGGACTAGCGGGGGGGTGTGGGATACGCAGTATTTT,CASRTSGGVWDTQYF
TRBD1,TRBV5-1,.,TRBJ2-3,TGCGCCAGCAGCGATACCAGGGGGCGAACAGATACGCAGTATTTT,CASSDTRGRTDTQYF
.,TRBV11-2,.,TRBJ2-5,TGTGCCAGCAGCTTAGATGGTTTGGAGACCCAGTACTTC,CASSLDGLETQYF
.,TRBV6-5,.,TRBJ1-6,TGTGCCAGCAGCCGGGACTTGAGTAATTCACCCCTCCACTTT,CASSRDLSNSPLHF
.,TRBV5-1,.,TRBJ1-6,TGCGCCAGCAGCCAAGTTTATAGGCCCAATAATTCACCCCTCCACTTT,CASSQVYRPNNSPLHF
.,TRBV5-1,few,TRBJ2-4,TGCGCCAGCAGCTTGGTGGCAGGGGAAAACATTCAGTACTTC,CASSLVAGENIQYF
.,TRBV4-2,.,TRBJ1-1,TGTGCCAGCAGCCAAGTTTACAGAAACACTGAAGCTTTCTTT,CASSQVYRNTEAFF
.,TRBV7-8,.,TRBJ2-7,TGTGCCAGCAGCTCATTGGGACATAACTCCTACGAGCAGTACTTC,CASSSLGHNSYEQYF
.,TRBV7-9,once,TRBJ1-4,TGTGCCAGCAGCTTGCGGGCGGGAAATGAAAAACTGTTTTTT,CASSLRAGNEKLFF
.,TRBV7-2,.,TRBJ2-1,TGTGCCAGCAGCTCAAGGAGCTCCTACAATGAGCAGTTCTTC,CASSSRSSYNEQFF
.,TRBV5-1,.,TRBJ1-6,TGCGCCAGCAGCTTGGAAGGGGAATCACCCCTCCACTTT,CASSLEGESPLHF
.,TRBV2,.,TRBJ2-5,TGTGCCAGCAGGGTCGGGTCTAAGGAGACCCAGTACTTC,CASRVGSKETQYF
.,TRBV30,.,TRBJ1-5,TGTGCCTGGAGCAGGGAGGGCGGCCAGCCCCAGCATTTT,CAWSREGGQPQHF
.,TRBV30,.,TRBJ2-6,TGTGCCTGGGGGGCTTCTGGGGCCAACGTCCTGACTTTC,CAWGASGANVLTF
.,TRBV21-1,.,TRBJ2-7,TGTGCCAGCAGGAATCCTAATGAAGGGACCCCATCCTACGAGCAGTACTTC,CASRNPNEGTPSYEQYF
TRBD1,TRBV5-6,once,TRBJ1-2,TGTGCCAGCAGCTCAACAGGGGTTTATGGCTACACCTTC,CASSSTGVYGYTF
TRBD2,TRBV6-6,.,TRBJ2-7,TGTGCCAGCAGTTACTCAAGCGGGGGGGCCTACGAGCAGTACTTC,CASSYSSGGAYEQYF
.,TRBV9,.,TRBJ2-5,TGTGCCAGCAGCGTAGGTGGGGGGTGGGAGACCCAGTACTTC,CASSVGGGWETQYF
.,TRBV28,.,TRBJ1-5,TGTGCCAGCAGTTTACCCCCGCGCCAGCATTTT,CASSLPPRQHF
.,TRBV18,.,TRBJ1-1,TGTGCCAGCTCACCCCTACGGGGGGGGAACACTGAAGCTTTCTTT,CASSPLRGGNTEAFF
.,TRBV5-1,.,TRBJ1-3,TGCGCCAGCAGCGGTGGGAACTCTGGAAACACCATATATTTT,CASSGGNSGNTIYF
TRBD1,TRBV15,.,TRBJ2-4,TGTGCCACCAGCAGGTTACAGGGGGTCGGCAAAAACATTCAGTACTTC,CATSRLQGVGKNIQYF
.,TRBV18,once,TRBJ2-7,TGTGCCAGCTCGCGCTCAAGTGGCCGGTACGAGCAGTACTTC,CASSRSSGRYEQYF
TRBD1,TRBV19,.,TRBJ1-6,TGTGCCAGTAGCGAAAGCGGACAGGGAGGGTCACCCCTCCACTTT,CASSESGQGGSPLHF
TRBD1,TRBV5-1,.,TRBJ2-7,TGCGCCAGCAGCTTGGTGACAGGGACCATCGACGAGCAGTACTTC,CASSLVTGTIDEQYF
.,TRBV5-1,.,TRBJ1-6,TGCGCCAGCAGCTCCATAGGGGGGGGCAATAATTCACCCCTCCACTTT,CASSSIGGGNNSPLHF
.,TRBV10-3,.,TRBJ1-5,TGTGCCATCAGTGGGAACAGGGTTAGCGGCAATCAGCCCCAGCATTTT,CAISGNRVSGNQPQHF
TRBD2,TRBV9,.,TRBJ2-2,TGTGCCAGCAGCCCATTGAGCGGGACGAACACCGGGGAGCTGTTTTTT,CASSPLSGTNTGELFF
TRBD2,TRBV9,.,TRBJ2-1,TGTGCCAGCAGCTCAACTAGCGGGACTTACAATGAGCAGTTCTTC,CASSSTSGTYNEQFF
.,TRBV4-3,once,TRBJ2-1,TGCGCCAGCAGCCAAGATTGGGCCCCATTTAGGCAGTTCTTC,CASSQDWAPFRQFF
.,TRBV18,.,TRBJ2-1,TGTGCCAGCTCACCACCAACAGGGGGGGTTAACAATGAGCAGTTCTTC,CASSPPTGGVNNEQFF
.,TRBV7-9,.,TRBJ1-4,TGTGCCAGCAGCTCCGACACCTTTAATGAAAAACTGTTTTTT,CASSSDTFNEKLFF
.,TRBV11-2,.,TRBJ1-5,TGTGCCAGCAGCCCCGCCGGTGGGGTCAATCAGCCCCAGCATTTT,CASSPAGGVNQPQHF
.,TRBV7-9,medium-sized,TRBJ1-1,TGTGCCAGCAGCTCTTCAGCGCGTACAGGACTGAACACTGAAGCTTTCTTT,CASSSSARTGLNTEAFF
.,TRBV18,.,TRBJ1-6,TGTGCCAGCTCACCACCGGGGGAAGCATCCTATAATTCACCCCTCCACTTT,CASSPPGEASYNSPLHF
.,TRBV5-1,.,TRBJ2-7,TGCGCCAGCAGCTTGGGACAGGAGGTCTACGAGCAGTACTTC,CASSLGQEVYEQYF